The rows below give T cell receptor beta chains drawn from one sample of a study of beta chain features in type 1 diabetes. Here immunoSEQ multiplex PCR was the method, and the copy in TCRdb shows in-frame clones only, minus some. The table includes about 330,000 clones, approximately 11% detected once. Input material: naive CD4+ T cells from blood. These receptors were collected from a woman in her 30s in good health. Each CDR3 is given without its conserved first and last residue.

cdr3_aa: ASSITGAPSYEQY; v_call: TRBV28
cdr3_aa: AISGGTGGGRSEAF; v_call: TRBV10-3
cdr3_aa: AGTGTTNEKLF; v_call: TRBV30
cdr3_aa: ASSPVGDSNEQF; v_call: TRBV5-6
cdr3_aa: ASSVGTIRETQY; v_call: TRBV28
cdr3_aa: ASSSRRVGHYYSGANVLT; v_call: TRBV27
cdr3_aa: ASSPSTADSSYEQY; v_call: TRBV18
cdr3_aa: ASGAGLADTQY; v_call: TRBV30
cdr3_aa: AISALRDRNEQF; v_call: TRBV10-3
cdr3_aa: ASSHGTGANYGYT; v_call: TRBV7-2
cdr3_aa: ASSLDAAATDTQY; v_call: TRBV5-4
cdr3_aa: ASSFGGGMNTEAF; v_call: TRBV28
cdr3_aa: ASSTTALTEAF; v_call: TRBV5-1
cdr3_aa: AAQAGGRYNEQF; v_call: TRBV19
cdr3_aa: ASTRDNQETQY; v_call: TRBV9
cdr3_aa: SVRTGAYEQY; v_call: TRBV29-1
cdr3_aa: ASKDRATNEKLF; v_call: TRBV2
cdr3_aa: ASSQVVPRGSNQPQH; v_call: TRBV4-1
cdr3_aa: ASIQRGTNGGYT; v_call: TRBV28
cdr3_aa: ASSSGLALDEQF; v_call: TRBV19
cdr3_aa: SPRTSGRGDNEQF; v_call: TRBV29-1
cdr3_aa: ASTHFNSYNEQF; v_call: TRBV19
cdr3_aa: ASSYFGGNTIY; v_call: TRBV6-5
cdr3_aa: ASSLSQDLYEQF; v_call: TRBV7-8
cdr3_aa: ASSLRLADNEQF; v_call: TRBV27
cdr3_aa: ASSYSGQGNTGELF; v_call: TRBV6-5
cdr3_aa: ASSTYSDTQY; v_call: TRBV19
cdr3_aa: ASSLALAGNNEQF; v_call: TRBV5-1
cdr3_aa: ASSPGVRGVQF; v_call: TRBV19
cdr3_aa: SSRTFPLTDTQY; v_call: TRBV29-1
cdr3_aa: ASSVAAVAGAFQETQY; v_call: TRBV9
cdr3_aa: ASKGLASYNEQF; v_call: TRBV6-5
cdr3_aa: ASSPPGNTEAF; v_call: TRBV11-2
cdr3_aa: ASSQGPSGSSTDTQY; v_call: TRBV4-1
cdr3_aa: ASSTAVLWNEQF; v_call: TRBV7-2
cdr3_aa: SVERSREGKLF; v_call: TRBV29-1
cdr3_aa: ASSGLGEQF; v_call: TRBV2
cdr3_aa: ASAWDRVNEQF; v_call: TRBV5-1
cdr3_aa: ASTYTFLRQAGEFNQPQH; v_call: TRBV28
cdr3_aa: ASSTGAVVEQY; v_call: TRBV5-4
cdr3_aa: ASSEFQREGNEQF; v_call: TRBV25-1